Listed here are 9 T cell receptor beta chains from one sample, sequenced in a study of cytomegalovirus exposure and HLA in healthy donors (dated by TCRdb to 2016 to 2017). Library construction relied on the immunoSEQ multiplex PCR assay. For the multiplex PCR, a mixture combining 60 forward primers for TCR Vbeta segments and 13 reverse primers for TCR Jbeta segments was used. TCRdb's version of the immuneACCESS table is confined to in-frame rearrangements and falls short of the full clone set. An unresolved V gene accounts for under half of the shortfall where checked; the remainder is of unknown origin. Present in this sample are 90,000 to 130,000 clones, 76% of which were seen just once. Around an eighth of the sample is held by the ten biggest clonotypes. Material for sequencing was PBMCs. These receptors originate from a man younger than 40 in good health and CMV-seropositive.

The rearrangement uses TRBV5-1 and TRBJ2-2; tentatively, D is TRBD1 (6 bases). The CDR3 spans 14 residues. From germline, CDR1 is SGHRS and CDR2 YFSETQ. Trimming shortened V by 0 bases and J by 9 bases, and 12 bases separated the two germline ends. CDR3 residues: CASSLGQAGRELFF. The CDR3 nucleotides read TGCGCCAGCAGCTTGGGACAGGCTGGCCGGGAGCTGTTTTTT.

The sample holds one count of this clone. The chain combines TRBV20-1 with TRBJ1-4; D is ambiguous. The CDR3 extends over 10 amino acids. V shed 4 bases and J shed 8 bases, with 5 bases lying between them. Germline V gene data show CDR1 as DFQATT and CDR2 as SNEGSKA (reference sequence). CDR3: CSAMREKLFF. DNA of the CDR3: TGCAGTGCTATGCGGGAAAAACTGTTTTTT.

This chain links TRBV11-2 with TRBJ1-5; 7 bases are a match to TRBD1. Unmatched junction bases numbered 2, after V lost 1 base and J lost 5 bases. The CDR3 consists of 14 residues. Germline CDR1 is SGHAT and CDR2 is FQNNGV. CDR3 amino acids: CASSLGRGYQPQHF. The CDR3 DNA reads as TGTGCCAGCAGCTTAGGCAGGGGGTATCAGCCCCAGCATTTT. Drawing the rest from reference TRBV11-2 and TRBJ1-5, the complete variable domain is EAGVAQSPRYKIIEKRQSVAFWCNPISGHATLYWYQQILGQGPKLLIQFQNNGVVDDSQLPKDRFSAERLKGVDSTLKIQPAKLEDSAVYLCASSLGRGYQPQHFGDGTRLSIL.

This clone was observed once. The CDR3 is CASSSRWGGEAFF. The CDR3 DNA follows: TGTGCCAGCAGCTCACGCTGGGGCGGTGAAGCTTTCTTT. The rearrangement joins TRBV9 to TRBJ1-1; D possibly corresponds to TRBD1 (5 bases). Germline lookup yields CDR1 SGDLS and CDR2 YYNGEE. Trimming stripped 4 bases from V and 7 bases from J, with 14 bases between. This CDR3 spans 13 amino acids.

The chain carries TRBV15 and TRBJ2-5; 9 nucleotides align to TRBD2. Germline V CDR1 and CDR2: LNHNV, YYDKDF (reference sequence). The CDR3 has 16 residues. Trimming at V came to 1 base and at J to 5 bases, leaving 8 bases not matched to a gene. The CDR3 protein is CATSRVGGGGWETQYF. CDR3 DNA sequence: TGTGCCACCAGCAGAGTCGGCGGGGGGGGGTGGGAGACCCAGTACTTC. The complete variable domain, with remaining parts taken from reference TRBV15 and TRBJ2-5, reads DAMVIQNPRYQVTQFGKPVTLSCSQTLNHNVMYWYQQKSSQAPKLLFHYYDKDFNNEADTPDNFQSRRPNTSFCFLDIRSPGLGDTAMYLCATSRVGGGGWETQYFGPGTRLLVL.

The chain joins TRBV27 to TRBJ1-5; D uncertain. CDR1 is MNHEY and CDR2 is SMNVEV in the germline V gene (reference sequence). This CDR3 has 14 amino acids. The V end lost 6 bases, the J end lost 0 bases, and 9 bases lay between the germline ends. CDR3 region: CASRRHSSNQPQHF. CDR3 nucleotides: TGTGCCAGCAGAAGACACAGTAGCAATCAGCCCCAGCATTTT.

The chain is built from TRBV28 and TRBJ1-1; D possibly corresponds to TRBD1 (5 bases). Germline CDR1 and CDR2: MDHEN and SYDVKM. The CDR3 runs to 15 residues. The V and J ends lost 3 bases and 1 base respectively, with 12 bases between them. The CDR3 DNA sequence: TGTGCCAGCAGTTTTGGGGGGATTACGAACACTGAAGCTTTCTTT. This codes for CASSFGGITNTEAFF.

A note on this clone: Other DNA sequences in the sample encode the same CDR3. This chain uses TRBV30 with TRBJ2-1; tentative D call: TRBD1 (7 bases). The V gene lost 3 bases and the J gene lost 6 bases, with 18 bases spanning the gap. This CDR3 comprises 15 residues. Germline V gene sequence: CDR1 GTSNPN, CDR2 SVGIG (reference sequence). The CDR3 region has the DNA TGTGCCTGGAGGGGGGGACGGACAGGAAGCAATGAGCAGTTCTTC. This translates into CAWRGGRTGSNEQFF.

This clone has just one count. J is TRBJ2-5 and V is TRBV27; D is possibly TRBD2 (5 bases). Germline CDR1 reads MNHEY; CDR2 reads SMNVEV (reference sequence). The CDR3 has 17 residues. Trimming shortened V by 6 bases and J by 7 bases, and 27 bases separated the two germline ends. The CDR3 nucleotides are TGTGCCAGCAGCTCCAGCGGTTGGGGTACGAAGATTCGGACCCAGTACTTC. Amino acid sequence: CASSSSGWGTKIRTQYF.